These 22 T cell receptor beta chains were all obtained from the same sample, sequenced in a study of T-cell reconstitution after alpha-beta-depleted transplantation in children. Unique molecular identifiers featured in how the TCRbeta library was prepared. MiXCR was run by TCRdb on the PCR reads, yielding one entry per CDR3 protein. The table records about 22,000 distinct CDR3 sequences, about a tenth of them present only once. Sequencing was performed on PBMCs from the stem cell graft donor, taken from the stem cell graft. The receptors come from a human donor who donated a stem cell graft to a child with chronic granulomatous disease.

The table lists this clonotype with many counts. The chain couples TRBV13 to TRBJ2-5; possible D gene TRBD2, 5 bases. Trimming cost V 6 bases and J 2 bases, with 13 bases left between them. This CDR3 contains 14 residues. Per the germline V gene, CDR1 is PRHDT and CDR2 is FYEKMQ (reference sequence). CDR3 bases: TGTGCCAGCAGACCCCCGGGGTCGCAAGAGACCCAGTACTTC. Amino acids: CASRPPGSQETQYF. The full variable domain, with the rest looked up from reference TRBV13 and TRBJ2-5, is AAGVIQSPRHLIKEKRETATLKCYPIPRHDTVYWYQQGPGQDPQFLISFYEKMQSDKGSIPDRFSAQQFSDYHSELNMSSLELGDSALYFCASRPPGSQETQYFGPGTRLLVL.

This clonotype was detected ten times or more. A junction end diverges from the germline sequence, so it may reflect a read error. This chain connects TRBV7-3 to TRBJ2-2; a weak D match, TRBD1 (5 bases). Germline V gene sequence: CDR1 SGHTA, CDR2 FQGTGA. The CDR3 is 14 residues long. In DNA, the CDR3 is TGTGCCAGCAGCATAACAGGCGGCACCGGGGAGCTGTTTTTT. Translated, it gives CASSITGGTGELFF. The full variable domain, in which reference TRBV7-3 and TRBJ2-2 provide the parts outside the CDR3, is GAGVSQTPSNKVTEKGKYVELRCDPISGHTALYWYRQSLGQGPEFLIYFQGTGAADDSGLPNDRFFAVRPEGSVSTLKIQRTERGDSAVYLCASSITGGTGELFFGEGSRLTVL.

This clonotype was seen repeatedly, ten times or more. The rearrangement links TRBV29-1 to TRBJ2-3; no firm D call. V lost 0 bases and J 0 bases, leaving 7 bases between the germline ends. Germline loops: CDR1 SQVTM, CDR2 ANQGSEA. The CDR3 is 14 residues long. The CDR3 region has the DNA TGCAGCGTTGAAGAGCGTGACAGCACAGATACGCAGTATTTT. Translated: CSVEERDSTDTQYF.

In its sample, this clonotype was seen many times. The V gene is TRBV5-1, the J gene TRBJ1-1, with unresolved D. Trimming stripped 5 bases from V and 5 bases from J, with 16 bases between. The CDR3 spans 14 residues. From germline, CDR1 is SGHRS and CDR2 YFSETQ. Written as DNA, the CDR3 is TGCGCCAGCAGGATTGAGGTACCGTGGACTGAAGCTTTCTTT. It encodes CASRIEVPWTEAFF.

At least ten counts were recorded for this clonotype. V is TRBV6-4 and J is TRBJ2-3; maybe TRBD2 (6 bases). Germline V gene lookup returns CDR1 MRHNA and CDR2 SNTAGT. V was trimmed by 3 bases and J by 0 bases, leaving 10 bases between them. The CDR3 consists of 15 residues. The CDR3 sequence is CASSESSGSTDTQYF. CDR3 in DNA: TGTGCCAGCAGTGAGTCCAGCGGGAGCACAGATACGCAGTATTTT.

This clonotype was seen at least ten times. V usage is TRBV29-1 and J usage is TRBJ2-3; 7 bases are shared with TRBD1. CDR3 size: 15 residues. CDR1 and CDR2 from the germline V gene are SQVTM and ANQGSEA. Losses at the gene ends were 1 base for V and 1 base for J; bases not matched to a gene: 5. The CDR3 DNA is TGCAGCGTTGAAGTACAGGGGATGGGCACAGATACGCAGTATTTT. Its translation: CSVEVQGMGTDTQYF.

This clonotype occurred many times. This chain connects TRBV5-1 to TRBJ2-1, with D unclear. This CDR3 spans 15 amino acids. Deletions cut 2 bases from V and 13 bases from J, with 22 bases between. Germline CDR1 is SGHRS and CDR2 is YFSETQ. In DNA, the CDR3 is TGCGCCAGCAGCTTTGAACGGGCGGCCCGGGCCCAACAGTTCTTC. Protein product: CASSFERAARAQQFF.

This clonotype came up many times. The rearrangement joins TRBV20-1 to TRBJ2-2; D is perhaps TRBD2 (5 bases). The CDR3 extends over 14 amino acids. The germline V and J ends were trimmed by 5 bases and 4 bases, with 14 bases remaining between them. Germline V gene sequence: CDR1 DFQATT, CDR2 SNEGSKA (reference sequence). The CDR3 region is CSAGMAGSTGELFF. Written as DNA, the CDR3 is TGCAGTGCTGGGATGGCGGGCTCCACCGGGGAGCTGTTTTTT.

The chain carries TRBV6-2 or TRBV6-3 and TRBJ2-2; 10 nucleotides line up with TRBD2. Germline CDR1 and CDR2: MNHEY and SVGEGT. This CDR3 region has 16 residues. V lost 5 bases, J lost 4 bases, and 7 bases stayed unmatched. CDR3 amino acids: CASSAPGLASTGELFF. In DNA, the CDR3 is TGTGCCAGCAGTGCGCCGGGACTAGCGAGCACCGGGGAGCTGTTTTTT.

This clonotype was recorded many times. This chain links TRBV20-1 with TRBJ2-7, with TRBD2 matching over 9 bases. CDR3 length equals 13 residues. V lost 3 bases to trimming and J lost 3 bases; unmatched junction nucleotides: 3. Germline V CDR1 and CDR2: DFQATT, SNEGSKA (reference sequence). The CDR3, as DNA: TGCAGTGCTAGCGCTAGCGGGGTCTACGAGCAGTACTTC. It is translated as CSASASGVYEQYF.

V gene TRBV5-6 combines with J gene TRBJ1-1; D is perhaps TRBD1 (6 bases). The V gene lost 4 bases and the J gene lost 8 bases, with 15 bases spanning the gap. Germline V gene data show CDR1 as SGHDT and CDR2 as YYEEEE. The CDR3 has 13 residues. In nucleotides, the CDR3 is TGTGCCAGCAGCCGCCGAGCGGGGGCAGAAGCTTTCTTT. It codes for CASSRRAGAEAFF.

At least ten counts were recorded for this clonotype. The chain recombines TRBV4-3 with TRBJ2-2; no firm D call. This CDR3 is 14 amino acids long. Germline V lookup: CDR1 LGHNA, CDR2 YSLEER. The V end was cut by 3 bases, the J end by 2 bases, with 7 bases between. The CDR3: CASSQWINTGELFF. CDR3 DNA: TGCGCCAGCAGCCAGTGGATTAACACCGGGGAGCTGTTTTTT.

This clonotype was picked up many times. CDR3 nucleotides: TGTGCCAGCTTTGAGGGGGTAACTGGGTTCTTC. It codes for CASFEGVTGFF. J is TRBJ2-1 and V is TRBV12-3 or TRBV12-4; D may be TRBD1 (6 bases). The V gene lost 8 bases and the J gene lost 15 bases, with 17 bases spanning the gap. The CDR3 has 11 amino acids.

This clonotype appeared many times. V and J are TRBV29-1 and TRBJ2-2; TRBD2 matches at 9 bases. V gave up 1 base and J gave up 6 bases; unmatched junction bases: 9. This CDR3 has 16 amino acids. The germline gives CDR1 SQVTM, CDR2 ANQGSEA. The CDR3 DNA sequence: TGCAGCGTTGAAGTTAATGGCGGGAGGGCCCCCGGGGAGCTGTTTTTT. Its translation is CSVEVNGGRAPGELFF.

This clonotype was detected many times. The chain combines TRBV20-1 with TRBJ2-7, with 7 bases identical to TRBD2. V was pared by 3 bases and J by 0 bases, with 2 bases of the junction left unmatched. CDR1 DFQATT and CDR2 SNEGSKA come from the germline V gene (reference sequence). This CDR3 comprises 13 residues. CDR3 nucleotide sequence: TGCAGTGCTAGTGCTAGCGGCTCCTACGAGCAGTACTTC. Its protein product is CSASASGSYEQYF.

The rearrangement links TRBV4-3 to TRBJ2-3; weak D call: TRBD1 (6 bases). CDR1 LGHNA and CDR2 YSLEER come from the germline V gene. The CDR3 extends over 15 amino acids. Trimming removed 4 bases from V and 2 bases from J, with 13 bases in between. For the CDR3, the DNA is TGCGCCAGCAGCCCCGGACAGAGCCTCACAGATACGCAGTATTTT. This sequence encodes CASSPGQSLTDTQYF.

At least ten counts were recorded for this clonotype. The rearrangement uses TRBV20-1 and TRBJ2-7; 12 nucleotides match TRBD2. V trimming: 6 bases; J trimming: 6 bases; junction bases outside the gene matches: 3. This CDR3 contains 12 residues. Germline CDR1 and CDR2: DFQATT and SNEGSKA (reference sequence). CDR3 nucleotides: TGCAGTGCACTGGGACTAGCGGGCGAGCAGTACTTC. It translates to CSALGLAGEQYF.

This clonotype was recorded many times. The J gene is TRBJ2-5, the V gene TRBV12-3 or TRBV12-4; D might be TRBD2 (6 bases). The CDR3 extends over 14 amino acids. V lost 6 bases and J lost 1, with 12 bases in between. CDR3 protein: CASSPPGLQETQYF. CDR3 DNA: TGTGCCAGCAGCCCCCCGGGACTCCAAGAGACCCAGTACTTC.

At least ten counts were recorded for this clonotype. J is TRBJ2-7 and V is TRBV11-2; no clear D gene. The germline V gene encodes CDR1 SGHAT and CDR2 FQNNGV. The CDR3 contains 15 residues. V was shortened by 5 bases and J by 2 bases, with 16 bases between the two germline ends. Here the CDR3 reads CASSIIKGKAYEQYF. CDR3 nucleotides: TGTGCCAGCAGCATAATCAAAGGGAAAGCCTACGAGCAGTACTTC. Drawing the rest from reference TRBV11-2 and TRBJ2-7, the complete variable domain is EAGVAQSPRYKIIEKRQSVAFWCNPISGHATLYWYQQILGQGPKLLIQFQNNGVVDDSQLPKDRFSAERLKGVDSTLKIQPAKLEDSAVYLCASSIIKGKAYEQYFGPGTRLTVT.

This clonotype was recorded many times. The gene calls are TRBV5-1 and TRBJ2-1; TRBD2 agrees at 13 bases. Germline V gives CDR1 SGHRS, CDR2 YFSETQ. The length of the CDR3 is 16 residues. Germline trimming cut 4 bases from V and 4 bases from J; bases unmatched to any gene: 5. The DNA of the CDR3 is TGCGCCAGCAGCGTAGGACTAGCGGGAGTTTACAATGAGCAGTTCTTC. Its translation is CASSVGLAGVYNEQFF.

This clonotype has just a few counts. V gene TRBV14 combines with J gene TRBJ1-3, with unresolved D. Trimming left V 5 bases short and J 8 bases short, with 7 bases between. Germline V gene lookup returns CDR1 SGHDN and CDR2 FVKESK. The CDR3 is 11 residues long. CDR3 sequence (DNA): TGTGCCAGCAGCTTCGGATACACCATATATTTT. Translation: CASSFGYTIYF. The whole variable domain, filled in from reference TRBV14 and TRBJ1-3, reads EAGVTQFPSHSVIEKGQTVTLRCDPISGHDNLYWYRRVMGKEIKFLLHFVKESKQDESGMPNNRFLAERTGGTYSTLKVQPAELEDSGVYFCASSFGYTIYFGEGSWLTVV.

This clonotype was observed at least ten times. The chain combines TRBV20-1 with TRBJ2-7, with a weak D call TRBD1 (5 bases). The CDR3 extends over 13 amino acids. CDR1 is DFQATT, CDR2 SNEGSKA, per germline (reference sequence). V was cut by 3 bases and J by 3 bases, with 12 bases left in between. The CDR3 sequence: CSASPQGGYEQYF. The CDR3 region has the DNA TGCAGTGCTAGCCCCCAGGGTGGCTACGAGCAGTACTTC.